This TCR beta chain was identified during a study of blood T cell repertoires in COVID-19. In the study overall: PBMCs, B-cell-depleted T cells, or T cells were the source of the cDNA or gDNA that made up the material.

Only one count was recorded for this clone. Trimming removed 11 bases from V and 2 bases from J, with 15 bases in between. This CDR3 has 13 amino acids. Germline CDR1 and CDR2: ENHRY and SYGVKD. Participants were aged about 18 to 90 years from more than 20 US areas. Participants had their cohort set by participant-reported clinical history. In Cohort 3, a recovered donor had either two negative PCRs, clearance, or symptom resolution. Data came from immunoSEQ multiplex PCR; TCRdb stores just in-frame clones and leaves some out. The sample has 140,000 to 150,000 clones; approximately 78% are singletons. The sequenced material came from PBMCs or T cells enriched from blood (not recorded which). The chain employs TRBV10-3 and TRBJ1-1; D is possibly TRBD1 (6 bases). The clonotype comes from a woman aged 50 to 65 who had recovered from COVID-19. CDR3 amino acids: CAVRQDKNTEAFF. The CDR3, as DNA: TGTGCCGTGAGACAGGATAAAAACACTGAAGCTTTCTTT.